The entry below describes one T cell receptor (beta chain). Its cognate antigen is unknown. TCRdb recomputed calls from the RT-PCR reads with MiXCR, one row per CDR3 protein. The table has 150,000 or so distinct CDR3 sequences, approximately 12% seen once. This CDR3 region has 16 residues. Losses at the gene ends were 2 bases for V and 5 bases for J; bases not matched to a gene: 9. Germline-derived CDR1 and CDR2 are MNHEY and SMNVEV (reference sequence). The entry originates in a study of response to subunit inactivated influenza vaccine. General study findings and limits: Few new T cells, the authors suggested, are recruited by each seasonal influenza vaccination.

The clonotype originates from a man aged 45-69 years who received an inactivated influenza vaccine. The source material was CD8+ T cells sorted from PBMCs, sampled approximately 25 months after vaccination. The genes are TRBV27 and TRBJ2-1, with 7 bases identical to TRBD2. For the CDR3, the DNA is TGTGCCAGCAGTTTACTTGAGCGGGAAATGAACAATGAGCAGTTCTTC. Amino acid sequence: CASSLLEREMNNEQFF.